These T cell receptor beta chains were read from a single sample in a study of blood T cells in healthy people across ages. TCRdb reprocessed the 5' RACE reads with MiXCR, giving one entry per CDR3 protein. The top ten clones hold roughly a tenth of a sample with 600,000 to 850,000 distinct CDR3 sequences, more than 20% of them seen once. Another study also made use of these data, one on T cells of mothers and their children.

The sample comprised blood. These receptors all come from a boy aged 10-17 years in good health. The CDR3 runs from the conserved cysteine through the conserved F or W. D genes are given only for firm matches. Size tells how often a clone was seen (once, few, many) or the class of an expanded clone, and some rows leave it out.

CASSFEYEQYF	TGTGCCAGCAGCTTTGAGTACGAGCAGTACTTC	.	TRBV11-3	TRBJ2-7	many
CASDPGTSVGEQYF	TGTGCCAGCGACCCCGGGACTAGCGTCGGCGAGCAGTACTTC	TRBD2	TRBV2	TRBJ2-7	.
CASSLNRMETQYF	TGCGCCAGCAGCTTGAATAGAATGGAGACCCAGTACTTC	.	TRBV5-1	TRBJ2-5	few
CASSPTAIEEEQYF	TGTGCCAGCAGCCCAACCGCTATTGAGGAAGAGCAGTACTTC	.	TRBV7-9	TRBJ2-7	.
CSARDPGATNEKLFF	TGCAGTGCTAGAGATCCGGGGGCAACTAATGAAAAACTGTTTTTT	.	TRBV20-1	TRBJ1-4	few
CAISESLTGVQETQYF	TGTGCCATCAGTGAGTCCCTTACGGGAGTCCAAGAGACCCAGTACTTC	.	TRBV10-3	TRBJ2-5	few
CASSWTGTSSGDTQNF	TGTGCCAGCAGCTGGACCGGGACTAGCTCGGGAGATACGCAGAATTTT	TRBD2	TRBV6-6	TRBJ2-3	.
CASSPSGATEAFF	TGTGCCAGCAGCCCGAGCGGGGCCACTGAAGCTTTCTTT	.	TRBV7-2	TRBJ1-1	.
CASSAHVGSEQFF	TGTGCCAGCAGCGCCCACGTAGGGAGTGAGCAGTTCTTC	.	TRBV7-9	TRBJ2-1	few
CSATMYQETQYF	TGCAGCGCAACGATGTACCAAGAGACCCAGTACTTC	.	TRBV29-1	TRBJ2-5	once
CATSRAQIQETQYF	TGTGCCACCAGCAGAGCACAGATTCAAGAGACCCAGTACTTC	.	TRBV15	TRBJ2-5	few
CASARGQAYNKQFF	TGTGCCAGCGCAAGGGGACAGGCCTACAATAAGCAGTTCTTC	TRBD1	TRBV2	TRBJ2-1	.
CAISAEPAFSGNTIYF	TGTGCCATCAGTGCGGAACCGGCTTTCTCTGGAAACACCATATATTTT	.	TRBV10-3	TRBJ1-3	.
CASMAGRNEQFF	TGTGCCAGCATGGCAGGGAGGAATGAGCAGTTCTTC	.	TRBV28	TRBJ2-1	.
CASSLVGTPFGETQYF	TGTGCCAGCAGCTTGGTTGGGACCCCGTTTGGAGAGACCCAGTACTTC	.	TRBV5-6	TRBJ2-5	.
CASSFLPTNYGYTF	TGTGCCAGCAGCTTTTTGCCGACTAACTATGGCTACACCTTC	.	TRBV5-5	TRBJ1-2	many
CSASNTVEQFF	TGCAGTGCTTCAAACACTGTCGAGCAGTTCTTC	.	TRBV20-1	TRBJ2-1	.
CSARAGTSDLLEQFF	TGCAGTGCTAGAGCCGGGACTAGCGACCTCCTCGAGCAGTTCTTC	TRBD2	TRBV20-1	TRBJ2-1	few
CASSPSMSYEQYF	TGCGCCAGCAGCCCAAGTATGTCCTACGAGCAGTACTTC	.	TRBV5-1	TRBJ2-7	.
CANTEGGTQYF	TGTGCCAACACCGAGGGAGGGACCCAGTACTTC	.	TRBV2	TRBJ2-5	.
CASSVGGLAGDTQYF	TGTGCCAGCAGCGTGGGGGGACTAGCTGGAGATACGCAGTATTTT	TRBD2	TRBV9	TRBJ2-3	.
CASSQVLLPYEQYF	TGCGCCAGCAGCCAAGTACTACTACCCTACGAGCAGTACTTC	.	TRBV4-1	TRBJ2-7	.
CASSLEGYNYGYTF	TGCGCCAGCAGCTTGGAGGGATATAACTATGGCTACACCTTC	.	TRBV5-1	TRBJ1-2	.
CASSPQIMNTEAFF	TGTGCCAGCAGCCCACAGATCATGAACACTGAAGCTTTCTTT	.	TRBV3-1	TRBJ1-1	few
CASSLLISGSGYEQYF	TGCGCCAGCAGCCTCCTTATCAGCGGGAGCGGTTACGAGCAGTACTTC	TRBD2	TRBV4-1	TRBJ2-7	few
CAGSSEDNQETQYF	TGTGCCGGCAGCTCGGAGGACAACCAAGAGACCCAGTACTTC	.	TRBV7-9	TRBJ2-5	few
CASSYQGHYNSPLHF	TGTGCCAGCAGTTATCAGGGGCACTATAATTCACCCCTCCACTTT	.	TRBV12-3/TRBV12-4	TRBJ1-6	.
CSAFSPGQVYEQYF	TGCAGTGCTTTTTCCCCGGGCCAGGTCTACGAGCAGTACTTC	.	TRBV20-1	TRBJ2-7	few
CASSQGLNSGNTIYF	TGCGCCAGCAGCCAAGGTTTGAACTCTGGAAACACCATATATTTT	.	TRBV4-1	TRBJ1-3	few
CASSLGVTWTQYF	TGTGCCAGCAGCTTAGGGGTAACCTGGACCCAGTACTTC	.	TRBV7-9	TRBJ2-5	few
CSATLGRRAAYEQYF	TGCAGCGCTACTCTAGGTAGGCGGGCTGCCTACGAGCAGTACTTC	.	TRBV29-1	TRBJ2-7	.
CSARPPENTEAFF	TGCAGTGCTAGGCCCCCGGAGAACACTGAAGCCTTCTTT	.	TRBV20-1	TRBJ1-1	few
CSVEGGMWSNEQFF	TGCAGCGTTGAAGGGGGCATGTGGAGCAATGAGCAGTTCTTC	.	TRBV29-1	TRBJ2-1	.